Shown below are 10 T cell receptor beta chains from a single sample sequenced in a study of blood T cell repertoires in COVID-19. Sequenced by immunoSEQ multiplex PCR; TCRdb stores in-frame clones only, minus some. The table shows roughly 62,000 clones, with approximately 88% occurring only once. Sequences were obtained from peripheral blood. The receptors here all came from a man younger than 40 with COVID-19, enrolled during active disease.

The V gene is TRBV4-1, the J gene TRBJ2-1, with 8 positions matching TRBD2. Germline V gene data show CDR1 as MGHRA and CDR2 as YSYEKL. V dropped 8 bases and J dropped 0; count of bases not matched to a gene: 9. CDR3 size: 16 residues. The CDR3 DNA sequence: TGCGCCAGCGGGATGGTAGCGGGGATCTCCTACAATGAGCAGTTCTTC. Its protein is CASGMVAGISYNEQFF.

The chain is built from TRBV5-1 and TRBJ1-4; D is unclear. This CDR3 region has 14 residues. V was cut by 7 bases and J by 4 bases, with 14 bases left in between. Germline CDR1 and CDR2: SGHRS and YFSETQ. The CDR3 nucleotides read TGCGCCAGCCACCCCGGGAGTGATAATGAAAAACTGTTTTTT. Translating it yields CASHPGSDNEKLFF. The variable domain in full, completed from reference TRBV5-1 and TRBJ1-4, reads KAGVTQTPRYLIKTRGQQVTLSCSPISGHRSVSWYQQTPGQGLQFLFEYFSETQRNKGNFPGRFSGRQFSNSRSEMNVSTLELGDSALYLCASHPGSDNEKLFFGSGTQLSVL.

The CDR3 reads CASSLDKRVGETQYF. CDR3 nucleotides: TGCGCCAGCAGCTTGGACAAGCGGGTAGGAGAGACCCAGTACTTC. V and J are TRBV5-1 and TRBJ2-5, with a weak D call TRBD2 (6 bases). Germline V gene sequence: CDR1 SGHRS, CDR2 YFSETQ. The V end lost 0 bases, the J end lost 4 bases, and 13 bases lay between the germline ends. This CDR3 is built from 15 residues.

The chain links TRBV5-1 to TRBJ2-7; 9 bases align to TRBD2. The CDR3 runs to 14 residues. Trimming cost V 1 base and J 5 bases; bases outside gene matches: 4. The germline V gene has CDR1 SGHRS and CDR2 YFSETQ. The CDR3 loop is CASSLSGRSDEQYF. The DNA of the CDR3 is TGCGCCAGCAGCTTGAGCGGGAGGTCCGACGAGCAGTACTTC.

V is TRBV11-3 and J is TRBJ2-7; D might be TRBD2 (5 bases). The ends were cut back, 5 bases at V and 3 bases at J, with 11 bases in the middle. The germline gives CDR1 SGHNT, CDR2 YENEEA. CDR3 length: 13 residues. The CDR3 region has the DNA TGTGCCAGCAGCCCCGGGGTGGGCTACGAGCAGTACTTC. Translating gives CASSPGVGYEQYF.

The V gene is TRBV27, the J gene TRBJ1-2; 7 bases fit TRBD1. The germline V gene has CDR1 MNHEY and CDR2 SMNVEV (reference sequence). V dropped 6 bases and J dropped 3; count of bases not matched to a gene: 4. The CDR3 totals 13 residues. CDR3 sequence reads: CASRTGSHYGYTF. The CDR3, as DNA: TGTGCCAGCAGGACAGGGTCCCACTATGGCTACACCTTC.

This chain links TRBV30 with TRBJ2-7; D is possibly TRBD1 (5 bases). The CDR3 length is 13 residues. Germline V gives CDR1 GTSNPN, CDR2 SVGIG (reference sequence). Trimming removed 1 base from V and 5 bases from J, with 12 bases in between. CDR3 sequence (DNA): TGTGCCTGGAGTGAGGGCAGGGCCCACGAGCAGTACTTC. The encoded protein is CAWSEGRAHEQYF. Together with reference TRBV30 and TRBJ2-7, the CDR3 gives the full variable domain: SQTIHQWPATLVQPVGSPLSLECTVEGTSNPNLYWYRQAAGRGLQLLFYSVGIGQISSEVPQNLSASRPQDRQFILSSKKLLLSDSGFYLCAWSEGRAHEQYFGPGTRLTVT.

On this clone: This specimen includes other DNA sequences encoding the same CDR3. The chain links TRBV9 to TRBJ2-1; D may be TRBD2 (6 bases). The germline CDR1 and CDR2 sequences are SGDLS and YYNGEE. The V end was cut by 0 bases, the J end by 2 bases, with 9 bases between. This CDR3 has 15 amino acids. This CDR3 is CASSVDSGAYNEQFF. The CDR3 DNA follows: TGTGCCAGCAGCGTAGACTCGGGGGCCTACAATGAGCAGTTCTTC.

The V gene is TRBV18, the J gene TRBJ2-1; D is uncertain. V was trimmed by 3 bases and J by 2 bases, leaving 11 bases between them. The CDR3 totals 15 residues. Germline V CDR1 and CDR2: KGHSH, LQKENI. CDR3 protein: CASSPPPVAYNEQFF. CDR3 nucleotide sequence: TGTGCCAGCTCACCTCCCCCGGTAGCCTACAATGAGCAGTTCTTC.

This clone was observed a few times. The chain joins TRBV19 to TRBJ1-5; tentative D call: TRBD1 (6 bases). CDR1 and CDR2 from the germline V gene are LNHDA and SQIVND (reference sequence). V was pared by 7 bases and J by 5 bases, with 18 bases between. The CDR3 is 15 residues long. This CDR3 reads CASTTGTSGYQPQHF. The DNA of the CDR3 is TGTGCCAGTACTACTGGGACAAGCGGCTATCAGCCCCAGCATTTT.